The subject of this entry is one TCR beta chain. The record originates from a study of blood T cell repertoires in COVID-19. Study-wide background: Sites in the United States, Italy and Spain provided acute and convalescent COVID-19 samples. In each case, the material was cDNA or gDNA derived from T cells, B-cell-depleted T cells, or PBMCs.

The CDR3 runs to 14 residues. The germline V gene encodes CDR1 MNHEY and CDR2 SMNVEV (reference sequence). V shed 3 bases and J 7 bases; nucleotides not matched to a gene: 3. In the source study's methods: It was from reference gene primer amplification that nucleated cell counts were estimated. Method: immunoSEQ multiplex PCR; TCRdb's copy keeps in-frame clones and lacks some. That table gives V, J and clone size, and the DNA gave D and trimming. The sample lists around 140,000 clones, 80% to 90% occurring once. This receptor was taken from a man in his 60s with active or convalescent COVID-19. Sequenced sample: peripheral blood. The rearrangement links TRBV27 to TRBJ2-2, with 9 nucleotides matching TRBD2. CDR3: CASSLSGRNGELFF. CDR3 DNA: TGTGCCAGCAGTTTGAGCGGGAGGAACGGGGAGCTGTTTTTT.